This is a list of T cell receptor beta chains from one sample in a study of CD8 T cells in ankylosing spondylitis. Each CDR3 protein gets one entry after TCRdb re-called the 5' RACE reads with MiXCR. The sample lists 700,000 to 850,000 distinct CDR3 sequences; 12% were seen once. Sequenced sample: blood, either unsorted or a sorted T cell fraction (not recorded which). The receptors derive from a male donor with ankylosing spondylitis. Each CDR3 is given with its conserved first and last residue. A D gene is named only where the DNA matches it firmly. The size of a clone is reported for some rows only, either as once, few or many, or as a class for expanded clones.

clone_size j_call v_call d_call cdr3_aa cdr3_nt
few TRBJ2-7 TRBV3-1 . CASSRGTDEQYF TGTGCCAGCAGCCGAGGGACCGACGAGCAGTACTTC
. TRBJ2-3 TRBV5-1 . CASSPTGPDTQYF TGCGCCAGCAGCCCAACAGGGCCAGATACGCAGTATTTT
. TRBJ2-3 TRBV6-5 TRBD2 CASSYGTSGGADTQYF TGTGCCAGCAGTTACGGTACTAGCGGGGGGGCAGATACGCAGTATTTT
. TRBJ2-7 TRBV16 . CASSQNGGYEQYF TGTGCCAGCAGCCAAAACGGAGGCTACGAGCAGTACTTC
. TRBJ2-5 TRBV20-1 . CSARTGVIQETQYF TGCAGTGCTAGAACCGGCGTAATCCAAGAGACCCAGTACTTC
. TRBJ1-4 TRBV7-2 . CASSSSTASGEKLFF TGTGCCAGCAGCTCGTCCACGGCGTCGGGGGAAAAACTGTTTTTT
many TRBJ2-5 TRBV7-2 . CASSFVAETQYF TGTGCCAGCAGCTTCGTGGCGGAGACCCAGTACTTC
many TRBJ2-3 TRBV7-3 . CASSVGHTDTQYF TGTGCCAGCAGCGTGGGACATACAGATACGCAGTATTTT
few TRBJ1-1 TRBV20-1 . CSAREIRDRRDTEAFF TGCAGTGCTAGAGAAATAAGGGACCGACGGGACACTGAAGCTTTCTTT
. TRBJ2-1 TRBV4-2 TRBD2 CASSQEPSGSSYNEQFF TGTGCCAGCAGCCAAGAGCCTAGCGGGAGCTCCTACAATGAGCAGTTCTTC
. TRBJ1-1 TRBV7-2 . CASSLVHQNTEAFF TGTGCCAGCAGCTTAGTCCACCAAAACACTGAAGCTTTCTTT
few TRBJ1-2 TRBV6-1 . CASSKGATANYGYTF TGTGCCAGCAGTAAGGGAGCCACTGCTAACTATGGCTACACCTTC
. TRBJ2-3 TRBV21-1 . CASSLKRRGRADTQYF TGTGCCAGCAGCCTAAAGCGGAGGGGGCGCGCAGATACGCAGTATTTT
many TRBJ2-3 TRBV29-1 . CSVELGQGDTQYF TGCAGCGTTGAACTGGGGCAAGGGGATACGCAGTATTTT
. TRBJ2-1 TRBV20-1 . CSARGAADLYNEQFF TGCAGTGCTAGAGGGGCAGCGGACCTTTACAATGAGCAGTTCTTC
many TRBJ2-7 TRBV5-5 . CASSSKGGQLSYEQYF TGTGCCAGCAGCTCCAAGGGGGGACAGCTCTCCTACGAGCAGTACTTC
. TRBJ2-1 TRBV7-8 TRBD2 CASTDPGLAAFNEQFF TGTGCCAGCACCGATCCTGGGCTAGCGGCCTTTAATGAGCAGTTCTTC
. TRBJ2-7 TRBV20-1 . CSASDPAGRMSYEQYF TGCAGTGCTAGCGACCCGGCGGGGAGGATGTCCTACGAGCAGTACTTC
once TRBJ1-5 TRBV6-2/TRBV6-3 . CASRRRGNQPQHF TGTGCCAGCAGGAGAAGAGGCAATCAGCCCCAGCATTTT
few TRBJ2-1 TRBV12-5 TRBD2 CASAHGLAGGNEQFF TGTGCTAGTGCCCACGGGCTAGCGGGAGGCAATGAGCAGTTCTTC
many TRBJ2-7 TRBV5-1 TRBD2 CASSPGLPKQYF TGCGCCAGCAGCCCGGGACTACCCAAGCAGTACTTC
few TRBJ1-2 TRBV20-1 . CSASDWPRRGYTF TGCAGTGCTAGTGATTGGCCACGGAGGGGCTACACCTTC
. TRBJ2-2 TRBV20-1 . CSASGDTGELFF TGCAGTGCTAGCGGTGACACCGGGGAGCTGTTTTTT
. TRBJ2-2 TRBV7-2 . CASSLNGVEYGELFF TGTGCCAGCAGCTTAAACGGGGTGGAGTACGGGGAGCTGTTTTTT
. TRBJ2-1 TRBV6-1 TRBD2 CASSRGRTSYNEQFF TGTGCCAGCAGTCGTGGCAGGACTAGCTACAATGAGCAGTTCTTC
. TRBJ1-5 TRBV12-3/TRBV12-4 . CASSFGITEADQPQHF TGTGCCAGCAGTTTCGGGATAACTGAGGCCGATCAGCCCCAGCATTTT
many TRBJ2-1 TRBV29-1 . CSVGMGGDNEQFF TGCAGCGTGGGAATGGGGGGAGACAATGAGCAGTTCTTC
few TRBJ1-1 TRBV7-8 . CASSPTRGQMNTEAFF TGTGCCAGCAGCCCAACCCGTGGGCAGATGAACACTGAAGCTTTCTTT
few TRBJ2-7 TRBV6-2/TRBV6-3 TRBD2 CASSYGLAGGPYYEQYF TGTGCCAGCAGTTACGGGCTAGCGGGAGGGCCGTACTACGAGCAGTACTTC
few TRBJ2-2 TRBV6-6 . CASKGVTGELFF TGTGCCAGCAAAGGGGTTACCGGGGAGCTGTTTTTT
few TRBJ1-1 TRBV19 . CASSLWGGNTEAFF TGTGCCAGTAGTCTCTGGGGCGGGAACACTGAAGCTTTCTTT
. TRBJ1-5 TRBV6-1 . CASSGVEGDGDNQPQHF TGTGCCAGCAGTGGGGTCGAGGGGGACGGTGACAATCAGCCCCAGCATTTT
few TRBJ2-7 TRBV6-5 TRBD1 CASSLEGTDYEQYF TGTGCCAGCAGTTTAGAAGGGACAGATTACGAGCAGTACTTC
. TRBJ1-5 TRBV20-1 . CSAQRDQPQHF TGCAGTGCCCAACGTGATCAGCCCCAGCATTTT
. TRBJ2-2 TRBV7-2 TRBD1 CASSFGQGRTGELFF TGTGCCAGCAGCTTCGGACAGGGGCGGACCGGGGAGCTGTTTTTT
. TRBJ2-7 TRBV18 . CASSPPSLSYEQYF TGTGCCAGCTCACCACCCTCTTTATCTTACGAGCAGTACTTC
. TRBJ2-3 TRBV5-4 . CASSLGGDHTDTQYF TGTGCCAGCAGCTTGGGCGGAGACCACACAGATACGCAGTATTTT
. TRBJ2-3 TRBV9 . CASSATGPADTQYF TGTGCCAGCAGCGCGACGGGGCCAGCTGATACGCAGTATTTT
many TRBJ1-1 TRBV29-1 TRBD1 CSGSTGVNTEAFF TGCAGCGGCAGCACAGGGGTGAACACTGAAGCTTTCTTT
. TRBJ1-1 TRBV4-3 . CASSHRRGTGNTEAFF TGCGCCAGCAGCCATCGACGGGGGACCGGGAACACTGAAGCTTTCTTT
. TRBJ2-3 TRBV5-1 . CASSFASSADTQYF TGCGCCAGCAGCTTCGCCAGTAGTGCAGATACGCAGTATTTT
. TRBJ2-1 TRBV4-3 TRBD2 CASSVRLASYNEQFF TGCGCCAGCAGCGTTAGACTAGCGTCCTACAATGAGCAGTTCTTC
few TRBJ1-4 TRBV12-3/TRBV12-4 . CASRPGREKLFF TGTGCCAGCAGACCCGGGAGGGAAAAACTGTTTTTT
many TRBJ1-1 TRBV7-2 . CASSLDSPNTEAFF TGTGCCAGCAGCTTAGACAGCCCTAACACTGAAGCTTTCTTT
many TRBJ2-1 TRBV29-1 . CTKYLGEVGEQFF TGCACAAAATACCTCGGTGAGGTCGGGGAGCAGTTCTTC
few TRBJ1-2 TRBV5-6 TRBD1 CASSFGDRGISYTF TGTGCCAGCAGCTTTGGGGACAGGGGCATAAGCTACACCTTC
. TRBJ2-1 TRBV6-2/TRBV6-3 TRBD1 CASSIRDRGFWREGLEENEQFF TGTGCCAGCAGTATCCGGGACAGGGGGTTTTGGCGGGAGGGCCTAGAGGAAAATGAGCAGTTCTTC
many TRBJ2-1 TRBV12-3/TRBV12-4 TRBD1 CASTRDRGDYNEQFF TGTGCCAGCACGCGGGACAGGGGGGACTACAATGAGCAGTTCTTC
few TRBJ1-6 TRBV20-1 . CSATLYRYGSPLHF TGCAGTGCTACCCTATACCGATACGGTTCACCCCTCCACTTT
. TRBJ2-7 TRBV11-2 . CASSHGSRGEQYF TGTGCCAGCAGCCACGGGTCCCGGGGCGAGCAGTACTTC
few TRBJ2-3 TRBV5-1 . CASSEGWEDTQYF TGCGCCAGCAGCGAGGGTTGGGAGGATACGCAGTATTTT
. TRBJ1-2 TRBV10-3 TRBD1 CAISQGQGVDYGYTF TGTGCCATCAGCCAGGGACAGGGGGTCGACTATGGCTACACCTTC
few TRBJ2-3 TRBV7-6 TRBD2 CASSSGLEADTQYF TGTGCCAGCAGCTCGGGACTAGAGGCAGATACGCAGTATTTT
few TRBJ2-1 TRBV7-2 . CASSLGGPREQFF TGTGCCAGCAGCTTAGGAGGACCTAGAGAGCAGTTCTTC
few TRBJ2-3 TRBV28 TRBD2 CASSVTSGESTDTQYF TGTGCCAGCAGTGTGACTAGCGGGGAGAGCACAGATACGCAGTATTTT
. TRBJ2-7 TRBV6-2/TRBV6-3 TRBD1 CASSYSVSAGGMDEQYF TGTGCCAGCAGTTACTCCGTTTCTGCAGGGGGCATGGACGAGCAGTACTTC
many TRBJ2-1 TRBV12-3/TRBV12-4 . CASSYWDEQFF TGTGCCAGCAGTTATTGGGATGAGCAGTTCTTC
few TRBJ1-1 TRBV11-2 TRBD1 CASSLGQGRGMNTEAFF TGTGCCAGCAGCTTAGGACAGGGGCGTGGAATGAACACTGAAGCTTTCTTT